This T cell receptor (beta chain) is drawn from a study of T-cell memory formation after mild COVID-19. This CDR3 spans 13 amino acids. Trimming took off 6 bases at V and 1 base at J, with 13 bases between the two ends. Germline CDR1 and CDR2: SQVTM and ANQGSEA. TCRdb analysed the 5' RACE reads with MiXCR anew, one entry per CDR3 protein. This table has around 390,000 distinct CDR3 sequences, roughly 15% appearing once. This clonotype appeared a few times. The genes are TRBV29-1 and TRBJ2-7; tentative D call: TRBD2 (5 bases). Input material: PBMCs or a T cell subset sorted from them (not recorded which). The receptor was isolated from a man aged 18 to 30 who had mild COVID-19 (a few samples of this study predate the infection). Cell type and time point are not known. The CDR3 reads CSVYGGTSYEQYF. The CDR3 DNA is TGCAGCGTATATGGAGGCACTTCCTACGAGCAGTACTTC.